These 15 T cell receptor beta chains originate from one sample sequenced in a study of a mutant IDH1 vaccine in newly diagnosed glioma. Antigens for these TCRs are unknown. Assay: immunoSEQ multiplex PCR; the TCRdb copy retains only in-frame clones and omits some. The data show fewer than 100,000 clones, more than 85% seen once. Time point of the sample: week 5, during vaccination. The investigators gave 300 ug of mutant IDH1 20-mer peptide in each vaccine dose, together with topical imiquimod. This material consisted of PBMCs, taken from a glioma patient whose treatment included an IDH1 peptide vaccine. All receptors derive from a woman aged 50 to 65 with glioma.

CDR3 amino acids: CASSGAPPRWYEQYF. CDR3 nucleotides: TGTGCCAGCAGCGGAGCCCCTCCTCGCTGGTACGAGCAGTACTTC. The chain uses TRBV7-9 and TRBJ2-7; D is uncertain. The germline CDR1 and CDR2 sequences are SEHNR and FQNEAQ (reference sequence). The CDR3 runs 15 residues. The V end was cut by 5 bases, the J end by 4 bases, with 18 bases between.

This rearrangement joins TRBV11-2 to TRBJ2-1; 8 bases fit TRBD1. CDR3 length equals 18 residues. V lost 4 bases and J lost 0; bases outside the gene matches: 11. Germline V gives CDR1 SGHAT, CDR2 FQNNGV. CDR3 loop: CASSSRGRGRRSYNEQFF. For the CDR3, the DNA is TGTGCCAGCAGCTCTAGGGGCAGGGGGCGACGCTCCTACAATGAGCAGTTCTTC.

This sequence joins TRBV11-1 and TRBJ2-3; unclear D gene. The germline CDR1 and CDR2 sequences are SGHAT and FQDESV (reference sequence). The CDR3 consists of 14 residues. The V end was cut by 5 bases, the J end by 0 bases, with 9 bases between. The CDR3 region is CASSPMDSTDTQYF. The CDR3 nucleotides are TGTGCCAGCAGCCCGATGGACAGCACAGATACGCAGTATTTT.

In DNA, the CDR3 is TGTGCCAGCAGTGAGTCCCGTAGGGAGACCCAGTACTTC. This gives the protein CASSESRRETQYF. The chain recombines TRBV2 with TRBJ2-5, with no clear D. The germline V gene has CDR1 SNHLY and CDR2 FYNNEI. The CDR3 is 13 residues long. V gave up 3 bases and J gave up 5 bases, with 10 bases separating them.

The rearrangement uses TRBV5-4 and TRBJ2-5; D may be TRBD1 or TRBD2 (7 bases each). The DNA end lines up better with TRBJ2-7; the J call may be wrong. This CDR3 is 15 amino acids long. Germline V lookup: CDR1 SGHNT, CDR2 YYREEE (reference sequence). The DNA for the CDR3 is TGTGCCAGCAGCCCCAGGGGGGGGCGCGGGTACGAGCAGTACTTC. Translated: CASSPRGGRGYEQYF.

V and J are TRBV28 and TRBJ2-1, with 8 positions matching TRBD1. V dropped 8 bases and J dropped 12; count of bases not matched to a gene: 9. Germline CDR1 and CDR2: MDHEN and SYDVKM. CDR3 size: 12 residues. In nucleotides, the CDR3 is TGTGCCAGCGAATACAGGGGGATGGGGCAGTTCTTC. It yields the protein CASEYRGMGQFF.

This rearrangement joins TRBV4-1 to TRBJ1-2; D is unresolved. The CDR3 has 16 residues. CDR1 MGHRA and CDR2 YSYEKL come from the germline V gene. Trimming cost V 1 base and J 0 bases, with 12 bases left between them. The CDR3 is CASSQGAAGANYGYTF. The CDR3 nucleotides read TGCGCCAGCAGCCAAGGAGCGGCAGGAGCTAACTATGGCTACACCTTC.

The chain has TRBV28 and TRBJ2-1; the match to TRBD2 covers 12 bases. This CDR3 is built from 17 residues. Unmatched junction bases numbered 6, after V lost 2 bases and J lost 4 bases. Germline CDR1 is MDHEN and CDR2 is SYDVKM. CDR3 coding DNA: TGTGCCAGCAGTTTACCCCTAGCGGGAGGGCCGTACAATGAGCAGTTCTTC. This encodes CASSLPLAGGPYNEQFF.

This chain connects TRBV6-1 to TRBJ2-1, with D maybe TRBD1 (5 bases). CDR3 length equals 15 residues. The V gene's germline CDR1 is MNHNS and CDR2 SASEGT. Trimming left V 2 bases short and J 7 bases short, with 15 bases between. The CDR3 here is CASSEQGTLRNEQFF. CDR3 DNA: TGTGCCAGCAGTGAACAGGGAACCCTTAGGAATGAGCAGTTCTTC.

V is TRBV18 and J is TRBJ1-2; a weak D match, TRBD1 (5 bases). Germline loops: CDR1 KGHSH, CDR2 LQKENI. Trimming left V 5 bases short and J 3 bases short, with 13 bases between. The CDR3 has 14 amino acids. The DNA of the CDR3 is TGTGCCAGCTCAAGCAACGACAGACACTATGGCTACACCTTC. Translated: CASSSNDRHYGYTF.

This clone turned up a few times. The chain has TRBV19 and TRBJ2-1, with D perhaps TRBD1 (6 bases). CDR3 length equals 11 residues. Trimming stripped 4 bases from V and 9 bases from J, with 7 bases between. Germline V lookup: CDR1 LNHDA, CDR2 SQIVND (reference sequence). The CDR3 nucleotides are TGTGCCAGTAGTAGGGGGCTTGAGCAGTTCTTC. Protein product: CASSRGLEQFF. Combining the CDR3 with reference TRBV19 and TRBJ2-1 gives the whole variable domain DGGITQSPKYLFRKEGQNVTLSCEQNLNHDAMYWYRQDPGQGLRLIYYSQIVNDFQKGDIAEGYSVSREKKESFPLTVTSAQKNPTAFYLCASSRGLEQFFGPGTRLTVL.

The chain links TRBV28 to TRBJ1-2, with TRBD1 as a possible D gene (6 bases). This CDR3 contains 16 residues. The germline CDR1 and CDR2 sequences are MDHEN and SYDVKM. The V end was cut by 1 base, the J end by 8 bases, with 20 bases between. The CDR3 region has the DNA TGTGCCAGCAGTTTATTAGGCAGGGACCTAAGGGGGGGCTACACCTTC. Protein sequence: CASSLLGRDLRGGYTF.

The chain uses TRBV18 and TRBJ2-2; possible D gene TRBD2, 5 bases. The germline V gene has CDR1 KGHSH and CDR2 LQKENI. The V end was cut by 2 bases, the J end by 5 bases, with 12 bases between. The CDR3 is 15 amino acids. CDR3 DNA: TGTGCCAGCTCACCAGAGAGGACTGGGACCGGGGAGCTGTTTTTT. This encodes CASSPERTGTGELFF.

This clone was detected only a few times. The chain has TRBV5-1 and TRBJ2-2, with 11 bases lining up with TRBD1. Trimming at V came to 4 bases and at J to 3 bases, leaving 8 bases not matched to a gene. Germline CDR1 reads SGHRS; CDR2 reads YFSETQ. The CDR3 sequence is 17 residues long. The CDR3 coding sequence is TGCGCCAGCAGCCCGGGACAGGGGGATATAGACACCGGGGAGCTGTTTTTT. This sequence encodes CASSPGQGDIDTGELFF.

The rearrangement uses TRBV7-6 and TRBJ2-1, with D perhaps TRBD2 (7 bases). CDR3 length: 16 residues. V lost 11 bases and J lost 0, with 20 bases in between. Germline loops: CDR1 SGHVS, CDR2 FNYEAQ. The CDR3 DNA follows: TGTGCCTCGGCGGGGGCCCTGCTTAGCTCCTACAATGAGCAGTTCTTC. This sequence encodes CASAGALLSSYNEQFF.